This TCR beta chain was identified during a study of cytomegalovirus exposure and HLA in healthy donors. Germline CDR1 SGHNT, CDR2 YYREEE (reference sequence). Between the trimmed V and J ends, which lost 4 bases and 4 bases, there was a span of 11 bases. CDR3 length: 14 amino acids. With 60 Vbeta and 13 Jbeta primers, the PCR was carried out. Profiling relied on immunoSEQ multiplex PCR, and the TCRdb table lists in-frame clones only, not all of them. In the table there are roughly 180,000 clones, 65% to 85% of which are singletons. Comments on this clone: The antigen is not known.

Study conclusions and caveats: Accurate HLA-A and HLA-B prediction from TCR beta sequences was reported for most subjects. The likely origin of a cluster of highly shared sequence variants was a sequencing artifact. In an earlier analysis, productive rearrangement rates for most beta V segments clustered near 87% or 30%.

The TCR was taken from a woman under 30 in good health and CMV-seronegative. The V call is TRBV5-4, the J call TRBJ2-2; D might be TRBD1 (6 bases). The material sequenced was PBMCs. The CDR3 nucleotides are TGTGCCAGCAGCGTGGGGGCCGGCACCGGGGAGCTGTTTTTT. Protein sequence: CASSVGAGTGELFF.